The sequence of this T cell receptor beta chain was determined in a study of OX40 agonist ivuxolimab in advanced cancers. Whole-study findings and limits: The study did not work out the antigen specificity of the expanded peripheral T cells. Also present in some nonresponders was a low level of normalized T-cell clonal expansion. The CD4+ and CD8+ T cells in the blood had expanded clonally by week 6 at 0.1 to 3.0 mg/kg. In the 0.1-3.0 mg/kg groups, partial responders showed among the lowest expansion.

CDR1 MNHEY and CDR2 SMNVEV come from the germline V gene (reference sequence). Trimming cost V 2 bases and J 4 bases, with 12 bases left between them. CDR3 size: 14 residues. For this clone: What it binds is not known.

TCRdb's copy holds only in-frame clones and misses some; the assay was immunoSEQ multiplex PCR. The repertoire consists of 95,000 or so clones, with 70% to 90% occurring once and the leading ten covering roughly 3.8%. This clonotype was sampled from an adult with an advanced solid tumor such as melanoma, head and neck, liver or kidney cancer. The chain links TRBV27 to TRBJ2-7; no definite D call. The sample consisted of CD4+ or CD8+ T cells sorted from blood, taken in a trial of the OX40 agonist ivuxolimab. CDR3 DNA sequence: TGTGCCAGCAGTTTAGCCGGCACACCATACGAGCAGTACTTC. Encoded protein: CASSLAGTPYEQYF.